Following are 12 T cell receptor beta chains from one sample sequenced in a study of early T cells in non-severe SARS-CoV-2 infection. Using its own MiXCR run on the 5' RACE reads, TCRdb lists one record per CDR3 protein. Of around 30,000 distinct CDR3 sequences in the sample, about 4.9% were seen once. The source material was whole blood. The receptors stem from an adult who was a healthcare worker with PCR-confirmed SARS-CoV-2 infection or an uninfected control (not recorded which).

This clonotype was found many times. The genes are TRBV30 and TRBJ1-4, with D possibly being TRBD1 (6 bases). This CDR3 is built from 15 residues. The germline CDR1 and CDR2 sequences are GTSNPN and SVGIG (reference sequence). The V gene lost 0 bases and the J gene lost 3 bases, with 11 bases spanning the gap. The CDR3 DNA reads TGTGCCTGGAGTGTATGGGGGGCAGCTAATGAAAAACTGTTTTTT. It encodes CAWSVWGAANEKLFF.

This clonotype has just a few counts. The chain uses TRBV9 and TRBJ1-4; D is perhaps TRBD1 (5 bases). The V end was cut by 0 bases, the J end by 3 bases, with 9 bases between. The CDR3 loop spans 15 amino acids. Germline lookup yields CDR1 SGDLS and CDR2 YYNGEE. The CDR3, as DNA: TGTGCCAGCAGCGTAGCGGCGGGACCTAATGAAAAACTGTTTTTT. It codes for CASSVAAGPNEKLFF.

The gene calls are TRBV7-9 and TRBJ1-2, with D tentatively TRBD1 (5 bases). The CDR3 loop spans 14 amino acids. From germline, CDR1 is SEHNR and CDR2 FQNEAQ (reference sequence). V lost 7 bases to trimming and J lost 8 bases, with 20 bases between them. The CDR3: CASTPNGGEGGYTF. Here the CDR3 DNA reads TGTGCCAGCACCCCAAACGGGGGAGAAGGCGGCTACACCTTC.

This chain links TRBV2 with TRBJ2-7; D remains unclear. There are 14 residues in the CDR3. V was pared by 3 bases and J by 2 bases, with 11 bases between. Germline assignment: CDR1 SNHLY and CDR2 FYNNEI. CDR3 in amino acids: CASSEILGAYEQYF. CDR3 nucleotide sequence: TGTGCCAGCAGTGAGATACTGGGCGCCTACGAGCAGTACTTC.

This clonotype showed up many times. V is TRBV6-2 or TRBV6-3 and J is TRBJ2-1; the match to TRBD2 covers 13 bases. The CDR3 totals 21 residues. The J segment lost 0 bases and the V segment lost 0 bases, leaving 11 bases of the junction unmatched. In germline, CDR1 is MNHEY, CDR2 SVGEGT. The CDR3 DNA reads TGTGCCAGCAGTTACTCAAGGGGACCGACTAGCGGGAGGCACTCCTACAATGAGCAGTTCTTC. Its translation: CASSYSRGPTSGRHSYNEQFF.

The V and J genes are TRBV24-1 and TRBJ1-2; D not resolved. CDR1 KGHDR and CDR2 SFDVKD come from the germline V gene. The CDR3 has 12 amino acids. The ends were cut back, 2 bases at V and 8 bases at J, with 8 bases in the middle. The chain's CDR3 is CATSDWTAGYTF. DNA for the CDR3: TGTGCCACCAGTGATTGGACGGCCGGCTACACCTTC.

This clonotype came up a few times. The chain is built from TRBV19 and TRBJ1-1; 10 bases align to TRBD1. With 7 bases clipped from V and 4 bases from J, the junction kept 3 bases outside the gene matches. CDR1 and CDR2 from the germline V gene are LNHDA and SQIVND (reference sequence). This CDR3 is 13 amino acids long. The CDR3 reads CASIRTGGTEAFF. The CDR3 DNA sequence: TGTGCCAGTATCCGGACAGGGGGCACTGAAGCTTTCTTT.

This clonotype was seen repeatedly, ten times or more. The CDR3 DNA reads as TGCGCCAGCAGCCATTCATCCCGAGGAAACACCATATATTTT. This gives the protein CASSHSSRGNTIYF. The genes are TRBV4-3 and TRBJ1-3; D call uncertain. This CDR3 contains 14 residues. The germline gives CDR1 LGHNA, CDR2 YSLEER. Trimming removed 3 bases at V and 4 bases at J, with 10 bases between.

This clonotype has ten or more counts. The chain is built from TRBV18 and TRBJ2-1, with D uncertain. Deletions cut 5 bases from V and 8 bases from J, with 10 bases between. The length of the CDR3 is 12 residues. Looked up from germline, CDR1 is KGHSH and CDR2 is LQKENI. CDR3 protein: CASSAGQDEQFF. The DNA for the CDR3 is TGTGCCAGCTCAGCAGGCCAGGATGAGCAGTTCTTC.

Many counts were recorded for this clonotype. V is TRBV11-2 and J is TRBJ1-1; a weak D match, TRBD1 (5 bases). The CDR3 totals 14 residues. CDR1 and CDR2 (germline): SGHAT, FQNNGV. V lost 1 base and J lost 11, with 17 bases in between. CDR3 nucleotide sequence: TGTGCCAGCAGCTTAGGGGGACCGGTTACCGGGGCTTTCTTT. This codes for CASSLGGPVTGAFF.

This clonotype was seen at least ten times. The chain combines TRBV5-6 with TRBJ2-1, with D tentatively TRBD2 (5 bases). Trimming removed 0 bases at V and 4 bases at J, with 11 bases between. The CDR3 sequence is 15 residues long. Looked up from germline, CDR1 is SGHDT and CDR2 is YYEEEE. CDR3 region: CASSLVEGLYNEQFF. CDR3 DNA sequence: TGTGCCAGCAGCTTGGTAGAGGGCCTATACAATGAGCAGTTCTTC. The whole variable domain, filled in from reference TRBV5-6 and TRBJ2-1, reads DAGVTQSPTHLIKTRGQQVTLRCSPKSGHDTVSWYQQALGQGPQFIFQYYEEEERQRGNFPDRFSGHQFPNYSSELNVNALLLGDSALYLCASSLVEGLYNEQFFGPGTRLTVL.

This clonotype was picked up a small number of times. The rearrangement joins TRBV12-3 or TRBV12-4 to TRBJ2-3, with D perhaps matching TRBD2 (5 bases). Trimming took off 6 bases at V and 5 bases at J, with 15 bases between the two ends. The CDR3 covers 14 residues. CDR3 protein: CASRGDNGEDTQYF. CDR3 coding DNA: TGTGCCAGCAGGGGAGACAACGGGGAAGATACGCAGTATTTT.